Listed below are T cell receptor beta chains from one sample, sequenced in a study of T cells in Graves' hyperthyroidism and ophthalmopathy. A single record per CDR3 protein comes from TCRdb applying MiXCR to the multiplex PCR reads. The table has a few hundred thousand distinct CDR3 sequences, about 45% seen once. The material sequenced was peripheral blood or thyroid tissue (not recorded which). The receptors derive from an adult woman with Graves' disease, either hyperthyroidism or ophthalmopathy (not recorded which). CDR3s include the opening cysteine and the closing phenylalanine or tryptophan. The order of the fields is J gene, clone size, V gene, D gene, CDR3 protein, CDR3 DNA. D genes are given only for firm matches. Clone size appears in some rows only: once, few, many, or a class for an expanded clone.

j_call: TRBJ2-7
clone_size: -
v_call: TRBV11-2
d_call: -
cdr3_aa: CASSLRSLTYEQYF
cdr3_nt: TGTGCCAGCAGCTTGCGCAGTCTCACCTACGAGCAGTACTTC

j_call: TRBJ1-5
clone_size: many
v_call: TRBV10-1
d_call: -
cdr3_aa: CAIKDGKGHNQPQHF
cdr3_nt: TGCGCCATCAAGGACGGTAAAGGTCATAATCAGCCCCAGCATTTT

j_call: TRBJ2-7
clone_size: many
v_call: TRBV20-1
d_call: TRBD2
cdr3_aa: CSARGREGLGNEQYF
cdr3_nt: TGCAGTGCTAGAGGGCGGGAGGGCCTTGGGAACGAGCAGTACTTC

j_call: TRBJ1-4
clone_size: many
v_call: TRBV5-1
d_call: TRBD1
cdr3_aa: CASSSSPAGGDEKLFF
cdr3_nt: TGCGCCAGCAGCTCATCCCCGGCAGGGGGGGATGAAAAACTGTTTTTT

j_call: TRBJ1-5
clone_size: -
v_call: TRBV2
d_call: TRBD1
cdr3_aa: CASRPDRNQHF
cdr3_nt: TGTGCCAGCAGACCGGACAGGAATCAGCATTTT

j_call: TRBJ2-7
clone_size: -
v_call: TRBV9
d_call: -
cdr3_aa: CASSVSGTVSYEQYF
cdr3_nt: TGTGCCAGCAGCGTGAGCGGGACAGTCTCCTACGAGCAGTACTTC

j_call: TRBJ2-7
clone_size: -
v_call: TRBV10-3
d_call: -
cdr3_aa: CAISEPRGNRGEQYF
cdr3_nt: TGTGCCATCAGTGAGCCCCGGGGCAACCGGGGGGAGCAGTACTTC

j_call: TRBJ2-7
clone_size: -
v_call: TRBV7-9
d_call: TRBD1
cdr3_aa: CASSPPPGTGHYEQYF
cdr3_nt: TGTGCCAGCAGCCCACCTCCCGGGACAGGACACTACGAGCAGTACTTC

j_call: TRBJ2-7
clone_size: few
v_call: TRBV28
d_call: TRBD1
cdr3_aa: CASSSSGTGLGQYF
cdr3_nt: TGTGCCAGCAGTTCGTCCGGGACAGGGTTAGGGCAGTACTTC

j_call: TRBJ1-2
clone_size: -
v_call: TRBV29-1
d_call: -
cdr3_aa: CSASRDSTDGYTF
cdr3_nt: TGCAGCGCCAGCCGGGACTCGACAGATGGCTACACCTTC

j_call: TRBJ2-5
clone_size: -
v_call: TRBV20-1
d_call: TRBD2
cdr3_aa: CSARGVASGRETQYF
cdr3_nt: TGCAGTGCTAGGGGGGTGGCTAGCGGGAGGGAGACCCAGTACTTC

j_call: TRBJ2-5
clone_size: -
v_call: TRBV20-1
d_call: -
cdr3_aa: CSARARGVEETQYF
cdr3_nt: TGCAGTGCTAGAGCCAGGGGGGTTGAAGAGACCCAGTACTTC

j_call: TRBJ1-2
clone_size: -
v_call: TRBV7-9
d_call: -
cdr3_aa: CASSHGQIGYTF
cdr3_nt: TGTGCCAGCAGCCACGGACAGATTGGCTACACCTTC

j_call: TRBJ1-1
clone_size: many
v_call: TRBV7-9
d_call: -
cdr3_aa: CAAHGREETMNTEAFF
cdr3_nt: TGTGCCGCACATGGGAGGGAGGAGACAATGAACACTGAAGCTTTCTTT

j_call: TRBJ1-5
clone_size: once
v_call: TRBV10-3
d_call: -
cdr3_aa: CATSPGTLNQPQHF
cdr3_nt: TGTGCCACCAGTCCAGGGACCCTAAATCAGCCCCAGCATTTT

j_call: TRBJ1-1
clone_size: -
v_call: TRBV29-1
d_call: -
cdr3_aa: CSVDAGRPEAFF
cdr3_nt: TGCAGCGTAGACGCAGGAAGACCTGAAGCTTTCTTT

j_call: TRBJ2-5
clone_size: many
v_call: TRBV7-2
d_call: -
cdr3_aa: CASSLVVGGETQYF
cdr3_nt: TGTGCCAGCAGCTTAGTGGTGGGCGGGGAGACCCAGTACTTC

j_call: TRBJ1-1
clone_size: many
v_call: TRBV6-5
d_call: TRBD1
cdr3_aa: CASLDRASTEAFF
cdr3_nt: TGTGCCAGCTTAGACAGGGCGAGCACTGAAGCTTTCTTT

j_call: TRBJ2-7
clone_size: many
v_call: TRBV2
d_call: -
cdr3_aa: CASSVLYEQYF
cdr3_nt: TGCGCCAGCAGTGTGCTCTACGAGCAGTACTTC

j_call: TRBJ2-5
clone_size: many
v_call: TRBV7-9
d_call: TRBD2
cdr3_aa: CASSWLAGAETQYF
cdr3_nt: TGTGCCAGCAGCTGGTTAGCGGGAGCTGAGACCCAGTACTTC

j_call: TRBJ1-4
clone_size: -
v_call: TRBV30
d_call: -
cdr3_aa: CAFSQGVNEKLFF
cdr3_nt: TGTGCCTTCAGTCAGGGTGTAAATGAAAAACTGTTTTTT

j_call: TRBJ2-6
clone_size: once
v_call: TRBV10-3
d_call: TRBD1
cdr3_aa: CAISGRTGYSGANVLTF
cdr3_nt: TGTGCCATCAGTGGCAGGACAGGGTACTCTGGGGCCAACGTCCTGACTTTC

j_call: TRBJ1-2
clone_size: -
v_call: TRBV29-1
d_call: TRBD1
cdr3_aa: CSVPDRERNYGYTF
cdr3_nt: TGCAGCGTTCCCGACAGGGAGAGGAACTATGGCTACACCTTC

j_call: TRBJ1-1
clone_size: many
v_call: TRBV6-5
d_call: TRBD1
cdr3_aa: CASSPLGTVGSTEAFF
cdr3_nt: TGTGCCAGCAGCCCTCTTGGGACAGTGGGTAGCACTGAAGCTTTCTTT

j_call: TRBJ1-1
clone_size: -
v_call: TRBV9
d_call: -
cdr3_aa: CASSLRGFF
cdr3_nt: TGTGCCAGCAGCCTCAGGGGTTTCTTT

j_call: TRBJ2-2
clone_size: many
v_call: TRBV10-1
d_call: TRBD2
cdr3_aa: CASSAPGGAGELFF
cdr3_nt: TGCGCCAGCAGTGCCCCGGGGGGGGCCGGGGAGCTGTTTTTT

j_call: TRBJ2-5
clone_size: -
v_call: TRBV28
d_call: TRBD2
cdr3_aa: CASTFGGGRETQYF
cdr3_nt: TGTGCCAGCACCTTCGGCGGGGGTCGGGAGACCCAGTACTTC

j_call: TRBJ2-7
clone_size: -
v_call: TRBV5-1
d_call: -
cdr3_aa: CATLGPGNTGEQYF
cdr3_nt: TGCGCCACGCTTGGGCCGGGGAACACCGGGGAGCAGTACTTC

j_call: TRBJ1-1
clone_size: -
v_call: TRBV7-2
d_call: -
cdr3_aa: CASSSPGRGGEAFF
cdr3_nt: TGCGCCAGCAGCTCCCCGGGGAGGGGCGGGGAAGCTTTCTTT

j_call: TRBJ2-7
clone_size: many
v_call: TRBV2
d_call: -
cdr3_aa: CASSEFGFEQYF
cdr3_nt: TGTGCCAGCAGTGAATTTGGGTTCGAGCAGTACTTC

j_call: TRBJ2-7
clone_size: many
v_call: TRBV7-9
d_call: TRBD1
cdr3_aa: CASSFTPGGEQYF
cdr3_nt: TGTGCCAGCAGCTTTACCCCAGGGGGCGAGCAGTACTTC

j_call: TRBJ2-2
clone_size: -
v_call: TRBV2
d_call: TRBD1
cdr3_aa: CASSEEGQGDTGELFF
cdr3_nt: TGTGCCAGCAGTGAAGAGGGACAGGGAGACACCGGGGAGCTGTTTTTT

j_call: TRBJ1-4
clone_size: -
v_call: TRBV25-1
d_call: -
cdr3_aa: CASSEWRQVNEKLFF
cdr3_nt: TGTGCCAGCAGTGAATGGCGACAGGTTAATGAAAAACTGTTTTTT

j_call: TRBJ1-2
clone_size: many
v_call: TRBV5-1
d_call: TRBD1
cdr3_aa: CASSATGTGYGYTF
cdr3_nt: TGCGCCAGCAGCGCTACCGGGACAGGGTATGGCTACACCTTC

j_call: TRBJ1-3
clone_size: -
v_call: TRBV2
d_call: -
cdr3_aa: CASSSLTGLNTIYF
cdr3_nt: TGTGCCAGCAGTTCTCTCACAGGGCTTAACACCATATATTTT

j_call: TRBJ1-3
clone_size: many
v_call: TRBV11-2
d_call: -
cdr3_aa: CASKSLIRNTIYF
cdr3_nt: TGTGCCAGCAAGTCTTTAATTCGAAACACCATATATTTT

j_call: TRBJ2-5
clone_size: -
v_call: TRBV10-3
d_call: -
cdr3_aa: CASSRNRGPQETRYF
cdr3_nt: TGTGCCAGCAGCCGAAACCGGGGACCCCAAGAGACCCGGTACTTC

j_call: TRBJ1-1
clone_size: -
v_call: TRBV28
d_call: -
cdr3_aa: CASNEGENTEAFF
cdr3_nt: TGTGCCAGCAATGAAGGGGAGAACACTGAAGCTTTCTTT

j_call: TRBJ2-2
clone_size: -
v_call: TRBV11-2
d_call: -
cdr3_aa: CASATRGMILRELFF
cdr3_nt: TGTGCCAGCGCGACGAGAGGGATGATTCTACGGGAGCTGTTTTTT

j_call: TRBJ1-4
clone_size: -
v_call: TRBV15
d_call: -
cdr3_aa: CATSRELGVNEKLFF
cdr3_nt: TGTGCCACCAGCAGAGAGCTAGGCGTGAATGAAAAACTGTTTTTT

j_call: TRBJ1-4
clone_size: many
v_call: TRBV7-9
d_call: TRBD1
cdr3_aa: CASSFRQGGEKLFF
cdr3_nt: TGTGCCAGCAGCTTCCGACAGGGTGGGGAAAAACTGTTTTTT

j_call: TRBJ1-4
clone_size: once
v_call: TRBV19
d_call: TRBD1
cdr3_aa: CASSILGTGWGKLFF
cdr3_nt: TGTGCCAGTAGTATCCTCGGGACAGGGTGGGGAAAACTGTTTTTT

j_call: TRBJ1-2
clone_size: few
v_call: TRBV15
d_call: -
cdr3_aa: CATSGDVTDGYTF
cdr3_nt: TGTGCCACCTCTGGGGACGTCACGGATGGCTACACCTTC

j_call: TRBJ1-1
clone_size: -
v_call: TRBV19
d_call: -
cdr3_aa: CASSIFGNTEAFF
cdr3_nt: TGTGCCAGTAGTATTTTTGGGAACACTGAAGCTTTCTTT

j_call: TRBJ1-2
clone_size: -
v_call: TRBV15
d_call: -
cdr3_aa: CATSRFRGRGYTF
cdr3_nt: TGTGCCACCAGCAGATTTAGGGGTCGCGGCTACACCTTC

j_call: TRBJ2-7
clone_size: -
v_call: TRBV11-2
d_call: TRBD1
cdr3_aa: CASSQDRTGGACEQYF
cdr3_nt: TGTGCCAGCAGCCAAGATCGGACAGGGGGGGCCTGCGAGCAGTACTTC

j_call: TRBJ2-5
clone_size: many
v_call: TRBV11-1
d_call: -
cdr3_aa: CASSLASLGTQYF
cdr3_nt: TGTGCCAGCAGCTTAGCCTCCCTAGGGACCCAGTACTTC

j_call: TRBJ1-2
clone_size: -
v_call: TRBV12-3/TRBV12-4
d_call: -
cdr3_aa: CASSFVEGAQGYTF
cdr3_nt: TGTGCCAGCAGTTTCGTGGAGGGAGCCCAAGGCTACACCTTC

j_call: TRBJ2-6
clone_size: -
v_call: TRBV10-3
d_call: -
cdr3_aa: CAIEGEGAEAF
cdr3_nt: TGTGCCATCGAAGGGGAAGGGGCTGAAGCTTTC

j_call: TRBJ1-2
clone_size: many
v_call: TRBV4-1
d_call: TRBD1
cdr3_aa: CASSASGQIYGYTF
cdr3_nt: TGCGCCAGCAGTGCTTCGGGACAGATCTATGGCTACACCTTC

j_call: TRBJ1-6
clone_size: once
v_call: TRBV13
d_call: TRBD1
cdr3_aa: CASVLGQGESPLHF
cdr3_nt: TGTGCCAGCGTCTTAGGACAGGGGGAATCACCCCTCCACTTT